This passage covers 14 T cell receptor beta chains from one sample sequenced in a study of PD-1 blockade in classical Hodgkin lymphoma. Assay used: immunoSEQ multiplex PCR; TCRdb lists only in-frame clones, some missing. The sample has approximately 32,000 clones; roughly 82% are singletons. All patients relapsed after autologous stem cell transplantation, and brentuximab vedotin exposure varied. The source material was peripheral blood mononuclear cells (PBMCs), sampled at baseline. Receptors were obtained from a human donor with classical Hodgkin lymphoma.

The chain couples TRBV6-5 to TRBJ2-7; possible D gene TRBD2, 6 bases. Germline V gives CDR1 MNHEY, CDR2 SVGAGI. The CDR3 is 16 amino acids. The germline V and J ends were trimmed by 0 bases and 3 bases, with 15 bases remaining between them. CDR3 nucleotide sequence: TGTGCCAGCAGTTACTCGAGACTAGGGGAATACTACGAGCAGTACTTC. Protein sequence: CASSYSRLGEYYEQYF.

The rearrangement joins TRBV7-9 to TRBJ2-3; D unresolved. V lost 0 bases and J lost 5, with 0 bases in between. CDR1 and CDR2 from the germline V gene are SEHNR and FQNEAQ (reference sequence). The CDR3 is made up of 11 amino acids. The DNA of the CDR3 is TGTGCCAGCAGCTTAGCAGATACGCAGTATTTT. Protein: CASSLADTQYF.

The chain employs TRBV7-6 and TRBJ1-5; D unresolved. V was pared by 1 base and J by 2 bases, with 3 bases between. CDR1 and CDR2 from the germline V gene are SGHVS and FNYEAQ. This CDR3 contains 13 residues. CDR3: CASSLDGNQPQHF. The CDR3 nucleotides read TGTGCCAGCAGCTTAGACGGCAATCAGCCCCAGCATTTT.

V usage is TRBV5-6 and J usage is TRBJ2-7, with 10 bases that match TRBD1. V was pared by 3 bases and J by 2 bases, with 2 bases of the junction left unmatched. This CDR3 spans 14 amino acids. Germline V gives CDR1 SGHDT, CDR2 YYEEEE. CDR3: CASSSGQGAYEQYF. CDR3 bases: TGTGCCAGCAGCTCAGGACAGGGGGCCTACGAGCAGTACTTC. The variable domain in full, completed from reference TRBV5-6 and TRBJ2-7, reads DAGVTQSPTHLIKTRGQQVTLRCSPKSGHDTVSWYQQALGQGPQFIFQYYEEEERQRGNFPDRFSGHQFPNYSSELNVNALLLGDSALYLCASSSGQGAYEQYFGPGTRLTVT.

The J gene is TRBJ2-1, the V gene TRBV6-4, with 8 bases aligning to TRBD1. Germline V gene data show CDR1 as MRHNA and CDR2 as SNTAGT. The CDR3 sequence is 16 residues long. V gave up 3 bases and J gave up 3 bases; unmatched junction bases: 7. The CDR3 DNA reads TGTGCCAGCAGTGAACACCCGGGGACAGGCTACAATGAGCAGTTCTTC. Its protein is CASSEHPGTGYNEQFF.

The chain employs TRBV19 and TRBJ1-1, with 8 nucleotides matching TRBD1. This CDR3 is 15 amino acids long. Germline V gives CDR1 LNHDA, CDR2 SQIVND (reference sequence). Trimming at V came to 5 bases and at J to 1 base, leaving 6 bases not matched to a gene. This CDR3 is CASSERQGRNTEAFF. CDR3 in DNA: TGTGCCAGTAGTGAGCGACAGGGGAGGAACACTGAAGCTTTCTTT.

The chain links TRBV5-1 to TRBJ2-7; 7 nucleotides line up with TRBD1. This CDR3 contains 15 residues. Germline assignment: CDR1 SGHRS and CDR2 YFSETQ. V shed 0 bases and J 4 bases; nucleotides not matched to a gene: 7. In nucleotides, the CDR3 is TGCGCCAGCAGCTTGGAGGCCGGGACAGTTTACGAGCAGTACTTC. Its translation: CASSLEAGTVYEQYF.

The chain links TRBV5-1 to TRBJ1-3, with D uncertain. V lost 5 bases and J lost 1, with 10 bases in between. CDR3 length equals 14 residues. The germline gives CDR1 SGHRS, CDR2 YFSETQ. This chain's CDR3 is CASRPLSSGNTIYF. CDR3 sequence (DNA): TGCGCCAGCAGGCCCCTCTCATCTGGAAACACCATATATTTT. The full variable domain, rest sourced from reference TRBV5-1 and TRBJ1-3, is KAGVTQTPRYLIKTRGQQVTLSCSPISGHRSVSWYQQTPGQGLQFLFEYFSETQRNKGNFPGRFSGRQFSNSRSEMNVSTLELGDSALYLCASRPLSSGNTIYFGEGSWLTVV.

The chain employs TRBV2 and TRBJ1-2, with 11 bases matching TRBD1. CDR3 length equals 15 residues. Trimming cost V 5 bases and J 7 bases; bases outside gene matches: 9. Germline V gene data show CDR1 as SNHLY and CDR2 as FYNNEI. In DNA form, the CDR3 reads TGTGCCAGCAGTCTCTCAGGACAGGGGGCGCGTGGCTACACCTTC. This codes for CASSLSGQGARGYTF.

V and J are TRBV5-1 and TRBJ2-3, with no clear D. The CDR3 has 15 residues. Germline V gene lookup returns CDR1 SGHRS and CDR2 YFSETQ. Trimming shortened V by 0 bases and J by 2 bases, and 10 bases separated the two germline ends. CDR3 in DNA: TGCGCCAGCAGCTTGGTGGGCAGCTACACAGATACGCAGTATTTT. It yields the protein CASSLVGSYTDTQYF.

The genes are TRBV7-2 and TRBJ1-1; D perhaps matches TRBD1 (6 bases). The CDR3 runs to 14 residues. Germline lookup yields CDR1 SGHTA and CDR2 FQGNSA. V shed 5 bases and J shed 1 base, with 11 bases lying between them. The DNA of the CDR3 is TGTGCCAGCAGCCCGGGACAATCGAACACTGAAGCTTTCTTT. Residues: CASSPGQSNTEAFF.

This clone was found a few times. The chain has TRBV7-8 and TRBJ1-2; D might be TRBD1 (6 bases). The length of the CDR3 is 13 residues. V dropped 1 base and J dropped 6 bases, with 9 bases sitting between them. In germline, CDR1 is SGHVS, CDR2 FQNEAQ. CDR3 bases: TGTGCCAGCAGCTTAGAACAGGGTAATGGCTACACCTTC. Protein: CASSLEQGNGYTF. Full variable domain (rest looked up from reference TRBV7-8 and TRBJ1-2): GAGVSQSPRYKVAKRGQDVALRCDPISGHVSLFWYQQALGQGPEFLTYFQNEAQLDKSGLPSDRFFAERPEGSVSTLKIQRTQQEDSAVYLCASSLEQGNGYTFGSGTRLTVV.

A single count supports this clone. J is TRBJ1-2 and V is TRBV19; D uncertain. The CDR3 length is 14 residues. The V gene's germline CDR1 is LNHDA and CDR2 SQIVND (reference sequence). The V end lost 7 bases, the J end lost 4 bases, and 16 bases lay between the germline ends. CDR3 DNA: TGTGCCAGTATGCCCCAGGTGGCCGGCTATGGCTACACCTTC. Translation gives CASMPQVAGYGYTF.

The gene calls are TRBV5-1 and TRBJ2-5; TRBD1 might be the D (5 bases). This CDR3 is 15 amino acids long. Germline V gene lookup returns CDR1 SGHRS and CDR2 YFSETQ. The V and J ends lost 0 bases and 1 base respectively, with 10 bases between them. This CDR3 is CASSLGVDSQETQYF. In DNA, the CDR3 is TGCGCCAGCAGCTTGGGAGTCGACAGCCAAGAGACCCAGTACTTC.